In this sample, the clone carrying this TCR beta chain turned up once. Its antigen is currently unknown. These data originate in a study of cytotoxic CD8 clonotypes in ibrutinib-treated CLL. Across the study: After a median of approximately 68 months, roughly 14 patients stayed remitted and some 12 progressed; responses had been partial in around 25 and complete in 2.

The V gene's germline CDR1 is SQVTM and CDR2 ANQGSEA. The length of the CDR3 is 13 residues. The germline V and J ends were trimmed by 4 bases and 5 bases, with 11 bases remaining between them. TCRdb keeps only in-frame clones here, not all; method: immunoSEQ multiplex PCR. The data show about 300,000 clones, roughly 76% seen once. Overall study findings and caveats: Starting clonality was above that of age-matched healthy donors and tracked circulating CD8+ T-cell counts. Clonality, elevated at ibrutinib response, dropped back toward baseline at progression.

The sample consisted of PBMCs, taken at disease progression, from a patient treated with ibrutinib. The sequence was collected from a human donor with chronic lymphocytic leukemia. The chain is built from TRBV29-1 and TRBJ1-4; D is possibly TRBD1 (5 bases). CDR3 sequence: CSVAGPQNEKLFF. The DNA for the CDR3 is TGCAGCGTTGCGGGGCCACAGAATGAAAAACTGTTTTTT.